This paragraph reports one T cell receptor beta chain. Its antigen specificity is not known. Base qualities are not provided; no much larger clone lies one nucleotide away. The data were taken from a study of blood T cell repertoires in COVID-19 (dated by TCRdb to 2018 to 2021). For context, the study as a whole: Samples from collaborators originated in the United States, Italy and Spain and spanned both the acute and convalescent phases of COVID-19. Subjects who had been exposed to COVID-19, were actively infected with it, or had recovered from it provided the deeply sampled blood TCRbeta repertoires that made up the dataset. The material from the prospective study consisted of cDNA or gDNA derived from T cells, B-cell-depleted T cells, or PBMCs. Nearly every sample came with metadata listing a de-identified subject ID, COVID-19 status, age in years and sex. The repertoires were made available in a free public database intended to serve as a resource for research on the immune response to SARS-CoV-2. The samples were drawn from two sources: the first 160 participants of the ongoing ImmuneRACE study, and 950 to 1,500 subjects contributed by 6 global collaborators. HLA class I and class II types, where available, came from metadata supplied by the sample provider rather than from assay-based typing.

Collaborating institutions collected whole blood in K2EDTA tubes following their own protocols. For TCRbeta analysis, collaborators shipped samples in one of three forms: frozen whole blood, isolated PBMCs, or DNA extracted from either of those sample types. Findings and caveats that apply to the study as a whole: How much clinical and demographic metadata was included differed by source and by participant, and the metadata was provided uncurated.

TCRbeta CDR3 regions were amplified from genomic DNA using the immunoSEQ Assay, a bias-controlled multiplex PCR. The paper's data handling went like this. The number of nucleated cells in each sample was estimated from the amplification of reference gene primers within the assay. To quantify the absolute abundance of each unique TCRbeta CDR3 rearrangement, sequence reads were collapsed and filtered. For each sample, productive Simpson clonality was calculated as the square root of Simpson's diversity index over productive rearrangements. Drawn from immuneACCESS, this table holds only the in-frame rearrangements with V and J called that TCRdb kept. Clones are partly lost; checked studies trace under half to an unresolved V gene and leave the rest unexplained. From that table come the V and J calls and clone size; the DNA was used to work out D and trimming. In all, the sample holds hundreds of thousands of clones, and more than 65% of those were seen once. The top ten clones comprise about 8% of the sample.

V is cut by 4 bases and J by 7 bases, and the space between the germline ends is 11 bases. The germline V gene gives CDR1 as MRHNA and CDR2 as SNTAGT. Taken from cysteine to phenylalanine, the CDR3 has 13 residues. CDR3 DNA only is kept here, 39 bases in frame from base 1. The sequenced material came from peripheral blood. This receptor was obtained from an elderly woman with acute or convalescent COVID-19. Recombination linked TRBV6-4 to TRBJ2-1; the D gene cannot be resolved reliably. CDR3 reads: CASSVTLANEQFF. The DNA reads TGTGCCAGCAGTGTTACGTTGGCAAATGAGCAGTTCTTC.